This T cell receptor (beta chain) was found in a study of blood T cell repertoires in COVID-19. This table comes from immunoSEQ multiplex PCR, and its TCRdb copy is limited to in-frame clones, with some not included. The sample carries 250,000 or so clones, approximately 89% recorded once. CDR3 length: 15 amino acids. V was shortened by 3 bases and J by 6 bases, with 15 bases between the two germline ends. Germline V gives CDR1 SGHRS, CDR2 YFSETQ. The rearrangement links TRBV5-1 to TRBJ1-4, with D tentatively TRBD1 (6 bases). Sequencing was performed on peripheral blood. The TCR sequence derives from a man aged 35 to 55 with active or convalescent COVID-19. CDR3 sequence (DNA): TGCGCCAGCAGCTCGAGCAGCCCAGGGGATGAAAAACTGTTTTTT. Amino acid sequence: CASSSSSPGDEKLFF.